Below, 3 T cell receptor beta chains from the same sample are listed, as sequenced in a study of T cells after yellow fever vaccination. TCRdb passed the 5' RACE reads through MiXCR, listing each CDR3 protein once. Of 620,000 or so distinct CDR3 sequences detected, roughly an eighth appear once; the ten largest clones hold about 15%. The sample here was PBMCs, taken on the day of the yellow fever booster vaccination. These receptors all come from a man aged 30 to 39 who received the YFV17D yellow fever vaccine.

This clonotype was detected a few times. This rearrangement joins TRBV18 to TRBJ1-4; no clear D gene. Germline V CDR1 and CDR2: KGHSH, LQKENI. Trimming left V 1 base short and J 3 bases short, with 9 bases between. The CDR3 covers 15 residues. The CDR3 nucleotides read TGTGCCAGCTCACCACGAGACGGAGCTAATGAAAAACTGTTTTTT. Its translation: CASSPRDGANEKLFF.

This clonotype was counted only a few times. V usage is TRBV6-5 and J usage is TRBJ1-3; 8 nucleotides agree with TRBD1. CDR3 length equals 16 residues. CDR1 is MNHEY and CDR2 is SVGAGI in the germline V gene. The J segment lost 1 base and the V segment lost 2 bases, leaving 4 bases of the junction unmatched. CDR3 sequence (DNA): TGTGCCAGCAGTTACACAGGGGGGCTTTCTGGAAACACCATATATTTT. Encoded protein: CASSYTGGLSGNTIYF.

A few counts support this clonotype. The gene calls are TRBV4-3 and TRBJ2-1; the match to TRBD2 covers 7 bases. Germline assignment: CDR1 LGHNA and CDR2 YSLEER. V lost 0 bases, J lost 7 bases, and 6 bases stayed unmatched. The CDR3 sequence is 15 residues long. In nucleotides, the CDR3 is TGCGCCAGCAGCCAAGAACTAGCGAGGCTGAATGAGCAGTTCTTC. As protein: CASSQELARLNEQFF.